This T cell receptor beta chain is from a study of blood T cell repertoires in COVID-19. Study details: From the United States, Italy and Spain came samples of acute and convalescent COVID-19. Sources were T cells, B-cell-depleted T cells, or PBMCs; the material itself was cDNA or gDNA.

CDR1 LNHNV and CDR2 YYDKDF come from the germline V gene (reference sequence). The CDR3 runs to 15 residues. To note about this clone: A clone one base away is much larger, so this may be a read error. Different DNA sequences within this sample yield the same CDR3.

In the study's own analysis: It was from reference gene primer amplification that nucleated cell counts were estimated. Sequenced by immunoSEQ multiplex PCR; TCRdb stores in-frame clones only, minus some. Clone size and the V and J calls come from that table; the DNA yielded D and trimming. The table lists about 72,000 clones, roughly 87% of them singletons. The material sequenced was peripheral blood. The origin of this receptor is a human donor in a cohort sampled during active COVID-19. The chain uses TRBV15 and TRBJ1-5; the D gene is possibly TRBD1 (5 bases). In DNA, the CDR3 is TGTGCTACCAGCAGAGATGGGAAAGGGGATCAGCCCCAGCATTTT. Translation: CATSRDGKGDQPQHF.